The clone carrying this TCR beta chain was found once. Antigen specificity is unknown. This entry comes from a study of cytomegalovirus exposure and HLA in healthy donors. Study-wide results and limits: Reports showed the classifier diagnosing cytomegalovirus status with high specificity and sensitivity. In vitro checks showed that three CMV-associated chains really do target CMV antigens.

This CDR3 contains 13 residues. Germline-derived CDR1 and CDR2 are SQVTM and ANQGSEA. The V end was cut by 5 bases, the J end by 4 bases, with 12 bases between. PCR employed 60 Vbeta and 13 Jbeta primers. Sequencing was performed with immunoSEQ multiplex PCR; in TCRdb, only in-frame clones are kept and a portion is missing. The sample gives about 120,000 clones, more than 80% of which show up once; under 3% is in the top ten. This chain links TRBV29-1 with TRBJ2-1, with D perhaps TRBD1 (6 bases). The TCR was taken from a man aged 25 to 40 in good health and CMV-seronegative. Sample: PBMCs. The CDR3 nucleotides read TGCAGCGTTCCCGCAGGGGATTACAATGAGCAGTTCTTC. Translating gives CSVPAGDYNEQFF.